Here is one TCR beta chain with its context. Blood got drawn at baseline, again on cycle 4 day 1, and then on cycle 7 day 1. These data come from a study of OX40 agonist ivuxolimab in advanced cancers. Study summary: The patients' treatment was ivuxolimab, an agonistic anti-OX40 (CD134) antibody. From roughly 20 to 90 years was the age range, with a mean of approximately 58 years, and 65% to 90% were male.

Some clones are missing from TCRdb's copy, which holds only in-frame ones; the method was immunoSEQ multiplex PCR. The sample contains tens of thousands of clones, 80% to 95% of which appear only once. Trimming took 2 bases from V and 3 from J; bases not matched to a gene: 4. Per the germline V gene, CDR1 is SEHNR and CDR2 is FQNEAQ (reference sequence). CDR3 length: 15 amino acids. This rearrangement joins TRBV7-9 to TRBJ1-3; 7 bases agree with TRBD1. This material consisted of CD4+ or CD8+ T cells sorted from blood, taken in a trial of the OX40 agonist ivuxolimab. This clonotype was obtained from an adult with an advanced solid tumor such as melanoma, head and neck, liver or kidney cancer. CDR3 bases: TGTGCCAGCAGCTTAACGACAGGGAATGGAAACACCATATATTTT. Protein product: CASSLTTGNGNTIYF. Full variable domain (outside the CDR3, taken from reference TRBV7-9 and TRBJ1-3): DTGVSQNPRHKITKRGQNVTFRCDPISEHNRLYWYRQTLGQGPEFLTYFQNEAQLEKSRLLSDRFSAERPKGSFSTLEIQRTEQGDSAMYLCASSLTTGNGNTIYFGEGSWLTVV.